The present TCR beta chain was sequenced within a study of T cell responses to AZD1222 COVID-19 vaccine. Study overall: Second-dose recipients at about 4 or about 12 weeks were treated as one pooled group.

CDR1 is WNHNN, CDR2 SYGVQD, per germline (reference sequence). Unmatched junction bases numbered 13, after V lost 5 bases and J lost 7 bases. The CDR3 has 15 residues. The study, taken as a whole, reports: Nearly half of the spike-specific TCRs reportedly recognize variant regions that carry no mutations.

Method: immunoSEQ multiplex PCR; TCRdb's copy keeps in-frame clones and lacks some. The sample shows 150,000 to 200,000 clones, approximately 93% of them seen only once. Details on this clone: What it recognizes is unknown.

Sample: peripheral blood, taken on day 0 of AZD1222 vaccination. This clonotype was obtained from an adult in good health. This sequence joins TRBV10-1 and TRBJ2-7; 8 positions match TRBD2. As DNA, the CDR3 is TGCGCCAGCAGTTTCTGCGCCGGGGGGGTCTATGAGCAGTACTTC. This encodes CASSFCAGGVYEQYF.